What follows is one TCR beta chain and its context. What it binds is not known. Using its own MiXCR run on the reads, TCRdb lists one record per CDR3 protein. The sample includes roughly 630,000 distinct CDR3 sequences, approximately 24% of them seen just once. These data originate in a study of T cell repertoires in cytomegalovirus infection. About the study: Evidence of both CMV infection and a matching HLA type came from public TCR beta signatures. Overall study results and limits: HLA-C-restricted, CMV-specific TCR beta clonotypes were dominant ex vivo. Frequencies of public TCR beta families were cumulated, and this identified carriers of CMV plus the relevant HLA.

CDR3 length: 12 amino acids. Trimming stripped 3 bases from V and 7 bases from J, with 6 bases between. Germline lookup yields CDR1 MNHEY and CDR2 SVGAGI. The chain links TRBV6-5 to TRBJ2-2; D ambiguous. Sequencing was carried out using CD8+ T cells from PBMCs. The sequence was collected from a human donor in good health (CMV status not recorded). Some clones in this sample may be carry-over from other donors' samples. In DNA form, the CDR3 reads TGTGCCAGCAGTTATCTCGACGGGGAGCTGTTTTTT. This translates into CASSYLDGELFF.